The present entry profiles one TCR beta chain with its context. Its antigen target is currently unknown. No much larger clonotype is one base removed from it; base qualities were not supplied. TCRbeta CDR3 regions were amplified from genomic DNA using the immunoSEQ Assay, a bias-controlled multiplex PCR. The original pipeline was this. Within the assay, amplification of reference gene primers was used to estimate how many nucleated cells each sample contained. To quantify the absolute abundance of each unique TCRbeta CDR3 rearrangement, sequence reads were collapsed and filtered. For each sample, productive Simpson clonality was calculated by taking the square root of Simpson's diversity index across productive rearrangements. TCRdb limited this immuneACCESS table to in-frame rearrangements with V and J called. A share of clones is missing; checked studies link under half to unresolved V genes, and the rest is unexplained. The V and J calls and the clone size are those of that table, but D and trimming were determined from the DNA. This sample gives approximately 69,000 clones in total; roughly 82% of them show up just once. The ten largest clones take up under 2% of the sample.

The sample is drawn from a study of blood T cell repertoires in COVID-19 (TCRdb year 2020). Regarding the research as a whole: The collaborator samples originated in the United States, Italy and Spain and spanned the acute and convalescent phases of COVID-19. Where available, HLA class I and class II types were taken from metadata supplied by the sample provider and were not determined by assay-based typing. The material from the prospective study consisted of cDNA or gDNA derived from T cells, B-cell-depleted T cells, or PBMCs. The samples were drawn from the first 160 participants of the ongoing ImmuneRACE study and from 950 to 1,500 subjects provided by 6 global collaborators. The repertoires were released in a freely available public database intended as a resource for research on the immune response to SARS-CoV-2. The dataset comprised deeply sampled blood TCRbeta repertoires from subjects exposed to, actively infected with, or recovered from COVID-19. Sample metadata almost always included a de-identified subject ID, COVID-19 status, age in years and sex. General findings and caveats noted by the study authors: Clinical and demographic metadata were provided uncurated, with the amount varying by source and participant.

From the germline V gene, CDR1 is SNHLY and CDR2 is FYNNEI. V is shortened by 8 bases, J by 4 bases, and the region joining them spans 17 bases. The CDR3 runs 14 amino acids, cysteine and phenylalanine included. Only the CDR3 portion is preserved as DNA: 42 bases, with reading frame beginning at the first base. Each collaborating institution followed its own protocols to collect whole blood in K2EDTA tubes. For TCRbeta analysis, collaborators shipped samples in one of three forms: frozen whole blood, isolated PBMCs, or DNA extracted from either of those sample types. This clonotype was obtained from a woman aged 55-75 years with acute or convalescent COVID-19. Recombination connected TRBV2 to TRBJ1-1; TRBD1 is perhaps the D gene, given 6 matching bases. The sample taken for sequencing was peripheral blood. The CDR3 corresponds to CASEAQGVRTEAFF. The DNA sequence is given as TGTGCCAGCGAGGCACAGGGAGTGCGCACTGAAGCTTTCTTT. The full variable domain, with segments outside the CDR3 supplied by the reference TRBV2 and TRBJ1-1 proteins, appears as EPEVTQTPSHQVTQMGQEVILRCVPISNHLYFYWYRQILGQKVEFLVSFYNNEISEKSEIFDDQFSVERPDGSNFTLKIRSTKLEDSAMYFCASEAQGVRTEAFFGQGTRLTVV.